Each of the 17 T cell receptor beta chains below was sequenced from the same sample in a study of CD8 T cells in ankylosing spondylitis. TCRdb called the 5' RACE reads again in MiXCR, with one record for every CDR3 protein. The sample contains 110,000 to 150,000 distinct CDR3 sequences, 8% to 9% of which appear only once. What was sequenced was synovial fluid, either unsorted or a sorted T cell fraction (not recorded which). The receptor set was obtained from a male donor with ankylosing spondylitis.

This clonotype was seen only a few times. The CDR3 sequence is CASSWDTGSPLHF. For the CDR3, the DNA is TGTGCCAGCAGCTGGGACACAGGATCACCCCTCCACTTT. The gene calls are TRBV7-2 and TRBJ1-6; a possible D gene is TRBD1 (6 bases). The CDR3 sequence is 13 residues long. Germline CDR1 SGHTA, CDR2 FQGNSA. Trimming left V 4 bases short and J 10 bases short, with 11 bases between. The complete variable domain, with remaining parts taken from reference TRBV7-2 and TRBJ1-6, reads GAGVSQSPSNKVTEKGKDVELRCDPISGHTALYWYRQSLGQGLEFLIYFQGNSAPDKSGLPSDRFSAERTGGSVSTLTIQRTQQEDSAVYLCASSWDTGSPLHFGNGTRLTVT.

The V call is TRBV28, the J call TRBJ2-5; D is undetermined. Trimming shortened V by 1 base and J by 5 bases, and 5 bases separated the two germline ends. This CDR3 is built from 12 residues. CDR1 is MDHEN, CDR2 SYDVKM, per germline. CDR3: CASSLFRETQYF. The CDR3 DNA is TGTGCCAGCAGTTTATTTAGGGAGACCCAGTACTTC.

In this sample, this clonotype turned up once. A read error may explain this, as a much larger clone is one base away. The chain is built from TRBV12-3 or TRBV12-4 and TRBJ2-1, with 7 positions matching TRBD2. The CDR3 sequence is 15 residues long. V shed 6 bases and J 5 bases; nucleotides not matched to a gene: 10. CDR3 sequence: CASSASSGENNEQFF. The CDR3 DNA reads TGTGCCAGCAGCGCCTCAAGCGGGGAGAACAATGAGCAGTTCTTC.

Ten or more counts support this clonotype. The CDR3 DNA sequence: TGTGCCAGCAGGCTCACCACAGGGGACATTCAGTACTTC. Protein: CASRLTTGDIQYF. The chain employs TRBV7-9 and TRBJ2-4; 7 nucleotides match TRBD1. J gave up 8 bases and V 6 bases, and 7 bases lay outside the gene matches. Germline-derived CDR1 and CDR2 are SEHNR and FQNEAQ (reference sequence). CDR3 length: 13 amino acids.

The chain is built from TRBV29-1 and TRBJ1-2, with D unresolved. V gave up 5 bases and J gave up 5 bases, with 15 bases separating them. The CDR3 totals 13 residues. Germline V gene lookup returns CDR1 SQVTM and CDR2 ANQGSEA. CDR3 nucleotide sequence: TGCAGCGTTTGGGAGGGCTCGGGGTATGGCTACACCTTC. Protein: CSVWEGSGYGYTF. The full variable domain, with the rest looked up from reference TRBV29-1 and TRBJ1-2, is SAVISQKPSRDICQRGTSLTIQCQVDSQVTMMFWYRQQPGQSLTLIATANQGSEATYESGFVIDKFPISRPNLTFSTLTVSNMSPEDSSIYLCSVWEGSGYGYTFGSGTRLTVV.

V and J are TRBV7-2 and TRBJ2-7; 8 nucleotides line up with TRBD1. Germline-derived CDR1 and CDR2 are SGHTA and FQGNSA. With 4 bases clipped from V and 1 base from J, the junction kept 6 bases outside the gene matches. The CDR3 contains 15 residues. CDR3 coding DNA: TGTGCCAGCAGCTCAGGACAGGGATGGTCCTACGAGCAGTACTTC. Its protein is CASSSGQGWSYEQYF.

The chain combines TRBV11-2 with TRBJ2-3; 10 bases are a match to TRBD2. The V gene's germline CDR1 is SGHAT and CDR2 FQNNGV. V gave up 7 bases and J gave up 5 bases; unmatched junction bases: 9. The CDR3 length is 15 residues. The CDR3: CASNLGAGGEDTQYF. CDR3 bases: TGTGCCAGCAACTTGGGAGCGGGGGGGGAAGATACGCAGTATTTT.

V is TRBV20-1 and J is TRBJ1-2; weak D call: TRBD1 (6 bases). Germline CDR1 is DFQATT and CDR2 is SNEGSKA (reference sequence). The CDR3 length is 16 residues. The V gene lost 1 base and the J gene lost 5 bases, with 20 bases spanning the gap. CDR3: CSARVSARGGGYGYTF. CDR3 nucleotide sequence: TGCAGTGCTAGAGTCTCGGCGAGAGGGGGAGGATATGGCTACACCTTC.

This clonotype was picked up many times. The chain carries TRBV7-2 and TRBJ2-7; D is unresolved. This CDR3 is built from 14 residues. V lost 5 bases and J 3 bases, leaving 14 bases between the germline ends. The germline V gene encodes CDR1 SGHTA and CDR2 FQGNSA. CDR3 protein: CASSTRQGRYEQYF. The DNA for the CDR3 is TGTGCCAGCAGCACGAGACAAGGTCGCTACGAGCAGTACTTC.

In this sample, this clonotype turned up many times. V gene TRBV4-2 combines with J gene TRBJ2-2, with a weak D call TRBD1 (6 bases). Trimming took 5 bases from V and 4 from J, leaving 11 bases between them. The germline V gene has CDR1 LGHNA and CDR2 YNFKEQ. The CDR3 spans 14 residues. The CDR3 coding sequence is TGTGCCAGCAGCTTGGAGACAGGCACCGGGGAGCTGTTTTTT. Protein: CASSLETGTGELFF.

V and J are TRBV7-3 and TRBJ1-6; D call uncertain. CDR1 and CDR2 (germline): SGHTA, FQGTGA. Trimming took off 3 bases at V and 13 bases at J, with 13 bases between the two ends. This CDR3 has 13 amino acids. The DNA of the CDR3 is TGTGCCAGCAGCTTCACGTTTGCCGCGCCCCTCCACTTT. Its protein is CASSFTFAAPLHF.

This clonotype has at least ten counts. The V gene is TRBV20-1, the J gene TRBJ2-7, with a possible D match to TRBD2 (5 bases). The CDR3 runs to 16 residues. Trimming removed 2 bases at V and 0 bases at J, with 17 bases between. Germline CDR1 is DFQATT and CDR2 is SNEGSKA (reference sequence). CDR3 bases: TGCAGTGCTAGACCTGTGAGGACGGGGAGCTCCTACGAGCAGTACTTC. This translates into CSARPVRTGSSYEQYF.

This clonotype was detected a few times. The rearrangement joins TRBV20-1 to TRBJ1-2; 8 nucleotides agree with TRBD1. Per germline, CDR1 DFQATT and CDR2 SNEGSKA (reference sequence). The CDR3 is 13 residues long. J lost 2 bases, V lost 6 bases, and 5 bases had no gene match. CDR3 nucleotides: TGCAGTGCCGCCAGGGGGCACAACTATGGCTACACCTTC. This gives the protein CSAARGHNYGYTF.

This clonotype is medium-sized in the sample. The chain recombines TRBV7-2 with TRBJ2-7, with a weak D call TRBD1 (6 bases). Germline CDR1 SGHTA, CDR2 FQGNSA. The germline V and J ends were trimmed by 8 bases and 3 bases, with 14 bases remaining between them. The CDR3 sequence is 13 residues long. The CDR3 protein is CASAADRFYEQYF. CDR3 coding DNA: TGTGCCAGCGCCGCGGACAGATTCTACGAGCAGTACTTC.

This clonotype was observed many times. V is TRBV6-6 and J is TRBJ2-2; tentatively, D is TRBD1 (5 bases). The germline V and J ends were trimmed by 6 bases and 10 bases, with 12 bases remaining between them. The germline gives CDR1 MNHNY, CDR2 SVGAGI (reference sequence). This CDR3 is built from 12 residues. The CDR3 region is CASRPQALELFF. In nucleotides, the CDR3 is TGTGCCAGCAGGCCACAGGCCCTGGAGCTGTTTTTT.

Ten or more counts support this clonotype. V usage is TRBV15 and J usage is TRBJ1-5; maybe TRBD1 (5 bases). Germline V gene sequence: CDR1 LNHNV, CDR2 YYDKDF (reference sequence). CDR3 length equals 15 residues. Trimming shortened V by 0 bases and J by 4 bases, and 10 bases separated the two germline ends. The CDR3 loop reads CATSRDRWGNQPQHF. In DNA form, the CDR3 reads TGTGCCACCAGCAGAGATCGATGGGGGAATCAGCCCCAGCATTTT.

In its sample, this clonotype was seen a few times. The gene calls are TRBV20-1 and TRBJ2-1; D is unclear. Germline CDR1 reads DFQATT; CDR2 reads SNEGSKA (reference sequence). The length of the CDR3 is 13 residues. V was pared by 2 bases and J by 8 bases, with 13 bases between. The CDR3 nucleotides read TGCAGTGCTAGACGGGCCCTGAACGATGAGCAGTTCTTC. This encodes CSARRALNDEQFF.